The 22 T cell receptor beta chains in this list originate from one sample, sequenced in a study of neurological immune-mediated disorders. One entry per CDR3 protein, called by TCRdb with MiXCR from the 5' RACE reads. Here the sample spans some 120,000 distinct CDR3 sequences, 3% to 3.5% being singletons. Sequencing used PBMCs. These receptors came from a woman in her twenties or thirties with multiple sclerosis.

This clonotype was detected many times. This chain uses TRBV20-1 with TRBJ2-1; D remains unclear. The CDR3 runs to 14 residues. The germline V and J ends were trimmed by 1 base and 5 bases, with 12 bases remaining between them. Germline V gene data show CDR1 as DFQATT and CDR2 as SNEGSKA (reference sequence). The DNA of the CDR3 is TGCAGTGCTAGAGTGCCTCACGATAACAATGAGCAGTTCTTC. It specifies CSARVPHDNNEQFF.

This clonotype was seen ten or more times. This chain connects TRBV5-1 to TRBJ2-1; D unresolved. Germline CDR1 and CDR2: SGHRS and YFSETQ. Trimming took 4 bases from V and 7 from J, leaving 12 bases between them. The CDR3 spans 13 residues. The CDR3 sequence: CASSGVGGNEQFF. The CDR3 DNA reads TGCGCCAGCAGCGGAGTTGGTGGTAATGAGCAGTTCTTC.

This clonotype was observed many times. The CDR3 region is CASSPRAGPNTGELFF. CDR3 coding DNA: TGTGCCAGCTCACCACGGGCGGGACCGAACACCGGGGAGCTGTTTTTT. The V call is TRBV18, the J call TRBJ2-2, with D tentatively TRBD2 (6 bases). The CDR3 sequence is 16 residues long. Germline V gene data show CDR1 as KGHSH and CDR2 as LQKENI. V was shortened by 1 base and J by 0 bases, with 9 bases between the two germline ends. Full variable domain (rest looked up from reference TRBV18 and TRBJ2-2): NAGVMQNPRHLVRRRGQEARLRCSPMKGHSHVYWYRQLPEEGLKFMVYLQKENIIDESGMPKERFSAEFPKEGPSILRIQQVVRGDSAAYFCASSPRAGPNTGELFFGEGSRLTVL.

This clonotype was detected many times. The chain couples TRBV9 to TRBJ2-1, with D perhaps being TRBD1 or TRBD2 (5 bases each). The ends were cut back, 4 bases at V and 5 bases at J, with 13 bases in the middle. Per the germline V gene, CDR1 is SGDLS and CDR2 is YYNGEE. This CDR3 is 14 amino acids long. The CDR3 protein is CASSWDPGDNEQFF. The CDR3 nucleotides read TGTGCCAGCAGCTGGGACCCCGGGGACAATGAGCAGTTCTTC.

This rearrangement joins TRBV6-2 or TRBV6-3 to TRBJ2-7; D is undetermined. The ends were cut back, 8 bases at V and 5 bases at J, with 16 bases in the middle. There are 13 residues in the CDR3. Germline loops: CDR1 MNHEY, CDR2 SVGEGT. CDR3: CASSSYGINEQYF. CDR3 in DNA: TGTGCCAGCTCTAGTTATGGGATCAACGAGCAGTACTTC.

The table lists this clonotype with many counts. This rearrangement joins TRBV5-1 to TRBJ2-6; no clear D gene. The germline V and J ends were trimmed by 10 bases and 0 bases, with 20 bases remaining between them. The CDR3 extends over 17 amino acids. Germline V gene sequence: CDR1 SGHRS, CDR2 YFSETQ. The CDR3 is CAVRDPSGISGANVLTF. The CDR3 region has the DNA TGCGCCGTCCGTGACCCGTCAGGAATCTCTGGGGCCAACGTCCTGACTTTC. The variable domain in full, completed from reference TRBV5-1 and TRBJ2-6, reads KAGVTQTPRYLIKTRGQQVTLSCSPISGHRSVSWYQQTPGQGLQFLFEYFSETQRNKGNFPGRFSGRQFSNSRSEMNVSTLELGDSALYLCAVRDPSGISGANVLTFGAGSRLTVL.

In its sample, this clonotype was seen many times. This chain links TRBV20-1 with TRBJ2-5; a weak D match, TRBD2 (6 bases). The germline gives CDR1 DFQATT, CDR2 SNEGSKA (reference sequence). Deletions cut 3 bases from V and 2 bases from J, with 10 bases between. The CDR3 totals 13 residues. The CDR3 spells CSASGTLQETQYF. CDR3 DNA: TGCAGTGCTAGCGGGACTTTACAAGAGACCCAGTACTTC.

This clonotype was found many times. The V gene is TRBV12-3 or TRBV12-4, the J gene TRBJ1-6; no reliable D call. CDR3 length equals 15 residues. Trimming cost V 3 bases and J 10 bases, with 16 bases left between them. In DNA, the CDR3 is TGTGCCAGCAGTTTTGCGAGTAGGGATTCATCACCCCTCCACTTT. Residues: CASSFASRDSSPLHF.

This clonotype has at least ten counts. The chain employs TRBV20-1 and TRBJ1-5; D not certain. This CDR3 region has 12 residues. Germline V gene lookup returns CDR1 DFQATT and CDR2 SNEGSKA (reference sequence). The germline V and J ends were trimmed by 1 base and 2 bases, with 3 bases remaining between them. The DNA of the CDR3 is TGCAGTGCTAGAGCAGGCAATCAGCCCCAGCATTTT. It translates to CSARAGNQPQHF.

In its sample, this clonotype was seen many times. V is TRBV10-2 and J is TRBJ2-3; D gene unclear. V lost 0 bases and J lost 4, with 8 bases in between. The CDR3 loop spans 14 amino acids. Germline V gene lookup returns CDR1 WSHSY and CDR2 SAAADI. The CDR3, as DNA: TGCGCCAGCAGTGAGTCCCTCCTAGCAGATACGCAGTATTTT. Translation: CASSESLLADTQYF.

This clonotype was observed at least ten times. An end of the junction differs from the germline gene, which may be a read error. The gene calls are TRBV20-1 and TRBJ1-1, with D maybe TRBD1 (6 bases). CDR1 is DFQATT, CDR2 SNEGSKA, per germline (reference sequence). The CDR3 contains 17 residues. CDR3 sequence reads: CSARGLLTGTKGTEAFF. For the CDR3, the DNA is TGCAGTGCCAGAGGGTTACTAACCGGGACAAAAGGGACTGAGGCTTTCTTT.

Ten or more counts support this clonotype. The chain couples TRBV7-2 to TRBJ1-1; 8 bases are a match to TRBD1. Unmatched junction bases numbered 8, after V lost 5 bases and J lost 6 bases. The V gene's germline CDR1 is SGHTA and CDR2 FQGNSA. This CDR3 region has 14 residues. This CDR3 is CASSIRGRAPEAFF. The CDR3, as DNA: TGTGCCAGCAGCATCAGGGGGCGGGCTCCTGAAGCTTTCTTT.

This clonotype was counted at least ten times. The rearrangement uses TRBV24-1 and TRBJ2-5; no reliable D call. This CDR3 spans 13 amino acids. Germline V gene data show CDR1 as KGHDR and CDR2 as SFDVKD. The V end lost 6 bases, the J end lost 2 bases, and 9 bases lay between the germline ends. The CDR3 DNA reads as TGTGCCACCAGTCAGGTTGGACAAGAGACCCAGTACTTC. As protein: CATSQVGQETQYF.

At least ten counts were recorded for this clonotype. This chain connects TRBV7-8 to TRBJ1-1; D not certain. This CDR3 is built from 13 residues. Trimming removed 0 bases at V and 4 bases at J, with 6 bases between. Per germline, CDR1 SGHVS and CDR2 FQNEAQ. CDR3 bases: TGTGCCAGCAGCTTAGCTCTCAGCACTGAAGCTTTCTTT. Translation gives CASSLALSTEAFF.

The sample holds many counts of this clonotype. V usage is TRBV29-1 and J usage is TRBJ2-2; TRBD1 matches at 8 bases. V gave up 7 bases and J gave up 1 base; unmatched junction bases: 5. Germline CDR1 reads SQVTM; CDR2 reads ANQGSEA. CDR3 size: 14 residues. CDR3 nucleotide sequence: TGCAGCGGCGTCGGACAGGGGAACACCGGGGAGCTGTTTTTT. Protein sequence: CSGVGQGNTGELFF.

This clonotype was seen many times. The chain recombines TRBV5-1 with TRBJ1-2, with D perhaps matching TRBD1 (5 bases). There are 14 residues in the CDR3. Germline V gene sequence: CDR1 SGHRS, CDR2 YFSETQ. V gave up 4 bases and J gave up 7 bases, with 17 bases separating them. CDR3 in DNA: TGCGCCAGCAGCCAGGACGTTGCGGGGCTTGGCTACACCTTC. It is translated as CASSQDVAGLGYTF.

This clonotype was seen at least ten times. This chain links TRBV11-2 with TRBJ2-7; maybe TRBD1 (5 bases). The V end lost 5 bases, the J end lost 1 base, and 18 bases lay between the germline ends. The CDR3 is 16 residues long. Germline V CDR1 and CDR2: SGHAT, FQNNGV. CDR3 nucleotide sequence: TGTGCCAGCAGCGACATGGGGCAGGTCTTATCCTACGAGCAGTACTTC. Translated, it gives CASSDMGQVLSYEQYF.

This clonotype was counted many times. The rearrangement uses TRBV7-8 and TRBJ1-5; D is unresolved. The CDR3 totals 13 residues. Germline CDR1 reads SGHVS; CDR2 reads FQNEAQ. Trimming stripped 2 bases from V and 6 bases from J, with 8 bases between. The CDR3 DNA sequence: TGTGCCAGCAGCTTAATCCCGGGTCAGCCCCAGCATTTT. Amino acid sequence: CASSLIPGQPQHF.

This clonotype has a count of ten or more. This chain connects TRBV20-1 to TRBJ1-6, with D possibly TRBD1 on 6 matching bases. This CDR3 comprises 13 residues. Trimming took off 5 bases at V and 5 bases at J, with 10 bases between the two ends. Germline V gene lookup returns CDR1 DFQATT and CDR2 SNEGSKA (reference sequence). CDR3: CSAPGHDNSPLHF. The CDR3 nucleotides are TGCAGTGCTCCGGGACACGATAATTCACCCCTCCACTTT.

This clonotype showed up many times. This chain uses TRBV6-6 with TRBJ2-1; 9 positions agree with TRBD2. CDR3 length equals 17 residues. The germline gives CDR1 MNHNY, CDR2 SVGAGI (reference sequence). V trimming: 0 bases; J trimming: 3 bases; junction bases outside the gene matches: 6. CDR3 bases: TGTGCCAGCAGTTACTCGGGAGTAGCGGGGGTCTACAATGAGCAGTTCTTC. This encodes CASSYSGVAGVYNEQFF.

At least ten counts were recorded for this clonotype. The chain couples TRBV5-6 to TRBJ1-5, with D perhaps TRBD1 (5 bases). V dropped 1 base and J dropped 2 bases, with 10 bases sitting between them. The CDR3 length is 15 residues. From germline, CDR1 is SGHDT and CDR2 YYEEEE. CDR3 amino acids: CASSLLRGGNQPQHF. CDR3 DNA sequence: TGTGCCAGCAGCTTGCTAAGGGGCGGCAATCAGCCCCAGCATTTT.

This clonotype was observed a handful of times. The chain links TRBV12-3 or TRBV12-4 to TRBJ2-5; 13 bases line up with TRBD2. The CDR3 extends over 15 amino acids. V was pared by 5 bases and J by 7 bases, with 7 bases of the junction left unmatched. The CDR3 region is CASSHGTSGMATQYF. In nucleotides, the CDR3 is TGTGCCAGCAGTCACGGGACTAGCGGGATGGCGACCCAGTACTTC.